The rows below give T cell receptor beta chains drawn from one sample of a study of OX40 agonist ivuxolimab in advanced cancers. The method was immunoSEQ multiplex PCR; TCRdb's version includes in-frame clones alone and lacks a portion of them. The profile covers under 65,000 clones, with approximately 89% appearing a single time and about 19% taken by the ten largest. The sample consisted of CD4+ or CD8+ T cells sorted from blood, taken in a trial of the OX40 agonist ivuxolimab. Receptors originate from an adult with an advanced solid tumor such as melanoma, head and neck, liver or kidney cancer. CDR3s include the opening cysteine and the closing phenylalanine or tryptophan. A D gene is named only where the DNA matches it firmly. Part of the rows lack a size; the others show once, few, many or a class for expanded clones.

TRBJ1-1	TRBV7-2	.	.	TGTGCCAGCAGCTTAGTCGACAGGTTGAACACTGAAGCTTTCTTT	CASSLVDRLNTEAFF
TRBJ1-2	TRBV7-2	.	once	TGTGCCAGCAGCTCCCGCGGGGCGCCCTATGGCTACACCTTC	CASSSRGAPYGYTF
TRBJ1-3	TRBV10-2	TRBD1	.	TGCGCCAGCAGTGATCAGGGGGAGTCTGGAAACACCATATATTTT	CASSDQGESGNTIYF
TRBJ1-5	TRBV27	.	few	TGTGCCAGCAGTCCGGGACCGCGATGGGAGCCCCAGCATTTT	CASSPGPRWEPQHF
TRBJ1-6	TRBV18	.	.	TGTGCCAGCTCACCACCGAGCTTTGGGGATTCACCCCTCCACTTT	CASSPPSFGDSPLHF
TRBJ2-3	TRBV29-1	.	.	TGCAGCGTTCTGGGCACAGATACGCAGTATTTT	CSVLGTDTQYF
TRBJ2-5	TRBV7-6	.	.	TGTGCCAGCAGCTTAGCGGGGGGAACGGAGACCCAGTACTTC	CASSLAGGTETQYF
TRBJ2-7	TRBV7-2	.	.	TGTGCCAGCAGCCCGACGCAGGCGGACTACGAGCAGTACTTC	CASSPTQADYEQYF
TRBJ1-1	TRBV5-8	.	.	TGTGCCAGCAGCTTTAGGACAGCGAACACTGAAGCTTTCTTT	CASSFRTANTEAFF
TRBJ2-1	TRBV7-3	TRBD2	.	TGTGCCAGCGGCGGGGGACCCTACAATGAGCAGTTCTTC	CASGGGPYNEQFF
TRBJ1-4	TRBV7-9	.	medium-sized	TGTGCCAGCAGCGGCGCCGGGGTGTTTTTT	CASSGAGVFF
TRBJ2-2	TRBV6-4	.	.	TGTGCCAGCAGTGACAAGGGCCCCGGGGAGCTGTTTTTT	CASSDKGPGELFF
TRBJ2-7	TRBV19	.	.	TGTGCCAGTAGTATAGATCGCGATCGGGGGAGCTCCTACGAGCAGTACTTC	CASSIDRDRGSSYEQYF
TRBJ2-7	TRBV6-1	TRBD2	.	TGTGCCAGCAGTCCCCCGGGGGGCGAGCAGTACTTC	CASSPPGGEQYF
TRBJ2-7	TRBV6-5	TRBD1	.	TGTGCCAGCAGCCCGACAGGGACATCCTACGAGCAGTACTTC	CASSPTGTSYEQYF
TRBJ2-5	TRBV7-6	TRBD2	.	TGTGCCAGCAGCCCAGCCCTAGCGGAGGCACCGGAGACCCAGTACTTC	CASSPALAEAPETQYF
TRBJ1-5	TRBV7-9	.	.	TGTGCCAGCAGCTCAGTCAAGGAGTTCTATAGCAATCAGCCCCAGCATTTT	CASSSVKEFYSNQPQHF
TRBJ1-5	TRBV6-1	.	.	TGTGCCAGCAGTCGTTCACCACAGCAATATCTGCATTTT	CASSRSPQQYLHF
TRBJ2-7	TRBV5-6	TRBD1	.	TGTGCCAGCAGCCTGGACAGGTCCTACGAGCAGTACTTC	CASSLDRSYEQYF
TRBJ2-7	TRBV28	TRBD1	.	TGTGCCACCCTACCGCGGACAGGGTGGGGGGAGCAGTACTTC	CATLPRTGWGEQYF
TRBJ2-7	TRBV5-1	TRBD2	few	TGCGCCAGCAGCTTGGAGGGCGGGCTAGCGGACGAGCAGTACTTC	CASSLEGGLADEQYF
TRBJ1-1	TRBV11-3	.	.	TGTGCCAGCAGCAAAATCCAGGGTACTGAAGCTTTCTTT	CASSKIQGTEAFF
TRBJ1-2	TRBV4-1	.	once	TGCGCCAGCAGCCAGAGTCGAATCGTGGCAGGAGCTAACTATGGCTACACCTTC	CASSQSRIVAGANYGYTF
TRBJ1-4	TRBV6-6	.	once	TGTGCCAGCAGTTCCGTGGACGGCCGGGCTGAAAAACTGTTTTTT	CASSSVDGRAEKLFF
TRBJ1-1	TRBV7-9	.	.	TGTGCCAGCAGCTTAGTAGGGTTGGGCACTGAAGCTTTCTTT	CASSLVGLGTEAFF
TRBJ1-5	TRBV28	TRBD1	.	TGTGCCAGCGACAGGGAAGGTAATCAGCCCCAGCATTTT	CASDREGNQPQHF
TRBJ1-5	TRBV4-2	.	.	TGTGCCAGCAGCCAACTGGGACTTGCAAATCAGCCCCAGCATTTT	CASSQLGLANQPQHF
TRBJ2-3	TRBV2	.	.	TGTGCCAGCATCCCAGCTCGGTCAGATACGCAGTATTTT	CASIPARSDTQYF
TRBJ2-7	TRBV6-1	.	.	TGTGCCAGCAGTTCCGGTCCTACCTACGAGCAGTACTTC	CASSSGPTYEQYF
TRBJ1-2	TRBV5-4	TRBD1	.	TGTGCCAGCAGCAAAGACCGGGACAGGGGTATAGGCTACACCTTC	CASSKDRDRGIGYTF
TRBJ2-1	TRBV10-2	TRBD1	once	TGCGCCAGCCACGGGGACAGATACAATGAGCAGTTCTTC	CASHGDRYNEQFF